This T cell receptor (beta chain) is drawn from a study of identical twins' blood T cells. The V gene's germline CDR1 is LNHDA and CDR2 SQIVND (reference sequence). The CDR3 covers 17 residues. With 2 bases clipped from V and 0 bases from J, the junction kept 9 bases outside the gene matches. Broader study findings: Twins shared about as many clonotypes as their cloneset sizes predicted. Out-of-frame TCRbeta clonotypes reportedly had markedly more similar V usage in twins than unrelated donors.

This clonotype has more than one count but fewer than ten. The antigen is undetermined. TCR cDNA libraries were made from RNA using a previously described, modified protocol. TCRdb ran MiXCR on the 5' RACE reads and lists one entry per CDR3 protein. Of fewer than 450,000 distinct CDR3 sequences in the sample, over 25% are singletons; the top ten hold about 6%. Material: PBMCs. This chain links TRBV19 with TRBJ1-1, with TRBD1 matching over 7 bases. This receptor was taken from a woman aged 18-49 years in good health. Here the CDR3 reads CASSIRGQRFMNTEAFF. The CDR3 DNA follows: TGTGCCAGTAGTATAAGGGGGCAGAGGTTCATGAACACTGAAGCTTTCTTT. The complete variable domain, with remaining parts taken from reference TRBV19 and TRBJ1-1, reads DGGITQSPKYLFRKEGQNVTLSCEQNLNHDAMYWYRQDPGQGLRLIYYSQIVNDFQKGDIAEGYSVSREKKESFPLTVTSAQKNPTAFYLCASSIRGQRFMNTEAFFGQGTRLTVV.